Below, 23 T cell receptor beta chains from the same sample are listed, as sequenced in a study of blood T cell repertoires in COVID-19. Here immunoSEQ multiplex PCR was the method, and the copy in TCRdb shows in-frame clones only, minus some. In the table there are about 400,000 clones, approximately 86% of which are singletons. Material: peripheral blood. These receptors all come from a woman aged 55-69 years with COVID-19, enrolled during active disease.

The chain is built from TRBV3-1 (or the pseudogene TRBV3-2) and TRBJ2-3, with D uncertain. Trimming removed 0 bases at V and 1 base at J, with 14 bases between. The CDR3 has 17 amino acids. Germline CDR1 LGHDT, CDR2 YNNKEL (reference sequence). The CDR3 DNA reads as TGTGCCAGCAGCCAAGATCTGGGTAGCCCCGGCACAGATACGCAGTATTTT. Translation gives CASSQDLGSPGTDTQYF.

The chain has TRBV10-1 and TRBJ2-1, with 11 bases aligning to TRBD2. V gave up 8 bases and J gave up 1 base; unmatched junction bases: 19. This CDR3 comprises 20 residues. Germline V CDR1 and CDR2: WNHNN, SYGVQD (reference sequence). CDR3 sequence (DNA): TGCGCCAGCCGGGGCAGGACTAGGCTTAGCGGGGGGGAGTCCTACAATGAGCAGTTCTTC. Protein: CASRGRTRLSGGESYNEQFF.

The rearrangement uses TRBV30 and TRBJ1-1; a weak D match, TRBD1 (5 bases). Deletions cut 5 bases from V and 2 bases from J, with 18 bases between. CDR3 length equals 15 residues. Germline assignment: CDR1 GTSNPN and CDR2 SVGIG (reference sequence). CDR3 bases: TGTGCCTGGGACCCGGGGGTTAGGAGAAACACTGAAGCTTTCTTT. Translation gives CAWDPGVRRNTEAFF.

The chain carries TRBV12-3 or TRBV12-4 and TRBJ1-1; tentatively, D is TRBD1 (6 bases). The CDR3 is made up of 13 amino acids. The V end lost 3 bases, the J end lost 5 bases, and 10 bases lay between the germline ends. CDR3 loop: CASSFNQGTEAFF. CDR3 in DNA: TGTGCCAGCAGTTTCAATCAGGGGACTGAAGCTTTCTTT.

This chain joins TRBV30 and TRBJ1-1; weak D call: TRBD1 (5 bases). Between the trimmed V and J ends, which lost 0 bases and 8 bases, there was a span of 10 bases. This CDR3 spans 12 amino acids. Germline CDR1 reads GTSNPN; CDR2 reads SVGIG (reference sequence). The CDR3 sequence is CAWSVNRKEAFF. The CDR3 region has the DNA TGTGCCTGGAGTGTTAACAGGAAGGAAGCTTTCTTT. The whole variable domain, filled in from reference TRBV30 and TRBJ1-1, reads SQTIHQWPATLVQPVGSPLSLECTVEGTSNPNLYWYRQAAGRGLQLLFYSVGIGQISSEVPQNLSASRPQDRQFILSSKKLLLSDSGFYLCAWSVNRKEAFFGQGTRLTVV.

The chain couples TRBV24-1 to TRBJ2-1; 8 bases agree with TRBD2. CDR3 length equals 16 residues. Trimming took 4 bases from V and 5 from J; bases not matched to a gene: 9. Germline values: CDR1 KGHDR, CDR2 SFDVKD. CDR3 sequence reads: CATSDPGLEGNNEQFF. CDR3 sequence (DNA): TGTGCCACCAGTGACCCGGGACTAGAAGGAAACAATGAGCAGTTCTTC.

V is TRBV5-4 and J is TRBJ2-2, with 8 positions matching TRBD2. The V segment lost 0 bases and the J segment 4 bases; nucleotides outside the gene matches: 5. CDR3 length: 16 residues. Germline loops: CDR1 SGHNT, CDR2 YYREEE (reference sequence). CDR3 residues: CASSLAAGGLTGELFF. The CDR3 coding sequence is TGTGCCAGCAGCTTGGCGGCGGGGGGTCTCACCGGGGAGCTGTTTTTT.

The CDR3 loop reads CASSLTQDRGNGYTF. DNA for the CDR3: TGTGCCAGCAGCTTAACTCAGGACAGGGGGAATGGCTACACCTTC. V is TRBV7-3 and J is TRBJ1-2; 10 nucleotides line up with TRBD1. The CDR3 covers 15 residues. V was pared by 0 bases and J by 6 bases, with 4 bases of the junction left unmatched. Germline V gene sequence: CDR1 SGHTA, CDR2 FQGTGA. The entire variable domain, with the rest obtained from reference TRBV7-3 and TRBJ1-2, is as follows: GAGVSQTPSNKVTEKGKYVELRCDPISGHTALYWYRQSLGQGPEFLIYFQGTGAADDSGLPNDRFFAVRPEGSVSTLKIQRTERGDSAVYLCASSLTQDRGNGYTFGSGTRLTVV.

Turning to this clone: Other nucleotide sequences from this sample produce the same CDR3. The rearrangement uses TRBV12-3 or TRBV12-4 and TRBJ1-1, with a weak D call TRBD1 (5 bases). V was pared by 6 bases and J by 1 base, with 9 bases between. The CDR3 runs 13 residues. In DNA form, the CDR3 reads TGTGCCAGCAGCCCGACAGAGAACACTGAAGCTTTCTTT. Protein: CASSPTENTEAFF.

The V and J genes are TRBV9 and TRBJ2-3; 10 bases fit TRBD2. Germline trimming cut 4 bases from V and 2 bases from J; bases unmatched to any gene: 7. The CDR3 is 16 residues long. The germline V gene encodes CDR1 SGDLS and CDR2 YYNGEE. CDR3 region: CASSRIGTSDTDTQYF. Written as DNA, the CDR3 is TGTGCCAGCAGCCGGATAGGGACTAGCGACACAGATACGCAGTATTTT.

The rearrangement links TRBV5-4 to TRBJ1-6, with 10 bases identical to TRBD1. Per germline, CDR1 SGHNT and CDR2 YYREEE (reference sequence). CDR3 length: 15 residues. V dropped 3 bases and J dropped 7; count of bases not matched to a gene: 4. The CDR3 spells CASSYPGQGNSPLHF. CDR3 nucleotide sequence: TGTGCCAGCAGCTATCCGGGACAGGGGAATTCACCCCTCCACTTT.

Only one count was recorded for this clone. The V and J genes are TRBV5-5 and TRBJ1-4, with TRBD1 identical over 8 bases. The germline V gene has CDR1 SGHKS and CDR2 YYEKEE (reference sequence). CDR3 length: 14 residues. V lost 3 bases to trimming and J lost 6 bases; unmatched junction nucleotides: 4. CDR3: CASSWTGRDEKLFF. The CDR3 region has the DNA TGTGCCAGCAGCTGGACAGGGAGGGATGAAAAACTGTTTTTT.

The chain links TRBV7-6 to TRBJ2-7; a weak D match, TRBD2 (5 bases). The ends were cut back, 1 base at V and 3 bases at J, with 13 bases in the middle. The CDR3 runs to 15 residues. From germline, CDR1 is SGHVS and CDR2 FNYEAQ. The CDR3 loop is CASSLGPGYSYEQYF. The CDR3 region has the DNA TGTGCCAGCAGCTTAGGGCCGGGGTATAGCTACGAGCAGTACTTC.

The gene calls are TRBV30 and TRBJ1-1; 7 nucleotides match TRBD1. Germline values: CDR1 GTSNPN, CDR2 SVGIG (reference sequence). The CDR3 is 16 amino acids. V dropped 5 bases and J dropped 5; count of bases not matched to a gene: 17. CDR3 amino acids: CAWRRQGFFRGTEAFF. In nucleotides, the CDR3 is TGTGCCTGGCGCCGACAGGGTTTCTTTCGGGGGACTGAAGCTTTCTTT.

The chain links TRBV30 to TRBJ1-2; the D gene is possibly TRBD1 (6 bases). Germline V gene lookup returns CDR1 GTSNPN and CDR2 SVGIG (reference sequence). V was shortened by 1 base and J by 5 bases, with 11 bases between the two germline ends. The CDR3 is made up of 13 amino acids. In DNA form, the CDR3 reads TGTGCCTGGAGTGGGGGGCGTCCGTATGGCTACACCTTC. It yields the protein CAWSGGRPYGYTF.

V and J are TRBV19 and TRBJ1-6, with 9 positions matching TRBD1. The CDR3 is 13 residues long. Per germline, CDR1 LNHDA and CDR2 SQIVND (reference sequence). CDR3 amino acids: CVRDRVFNSPLHF. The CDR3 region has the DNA TGTGTCCGGGACAGGGTGTTTAATTCACCCCTCCACTTT.

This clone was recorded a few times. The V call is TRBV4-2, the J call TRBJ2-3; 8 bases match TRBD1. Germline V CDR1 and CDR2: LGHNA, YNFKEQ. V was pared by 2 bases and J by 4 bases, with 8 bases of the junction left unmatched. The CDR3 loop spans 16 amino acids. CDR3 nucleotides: TGTGCCAGCAGCCAACCGGACAGGGAATTCCCAGATACGCAGTATTTT. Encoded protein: CASSQPDREFPDTQYF.

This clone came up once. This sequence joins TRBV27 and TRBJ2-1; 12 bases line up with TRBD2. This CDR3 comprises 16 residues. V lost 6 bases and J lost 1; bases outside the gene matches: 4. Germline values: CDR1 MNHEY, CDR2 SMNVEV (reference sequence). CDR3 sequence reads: CASSRLAGVSYNEQFF. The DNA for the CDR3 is TGTGCCAGCAGCCGACTAGCGGGGGTTTCCTACAATGAGCAGTTCTTC.

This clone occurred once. Here the CDR3 reads CATTTGGSGNTIYF. The CDR3 nucleotides read TGTGCCACGACGACAGGGGGCAGTGGAAACACCATATATTTT. The genes are TRBV19 and TRBJ1-3; TRBD1 matches at 10 bases. Germline values: CDR1 LNHDA, CDR2 SQIVND (reference sequence). The CDR3 is 14 residues long. The V and J ends lost 10 bases and 3 bases, in that order; junction bases with no gene match: 6.

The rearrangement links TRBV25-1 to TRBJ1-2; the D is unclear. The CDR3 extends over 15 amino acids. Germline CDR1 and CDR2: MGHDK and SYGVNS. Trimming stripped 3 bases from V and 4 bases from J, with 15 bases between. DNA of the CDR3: TGTGCCAGCAGTGACCTGGGTGTGGGGAGCTATGGCTACACCTTC. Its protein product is CASSDLGVGSYGYTF.

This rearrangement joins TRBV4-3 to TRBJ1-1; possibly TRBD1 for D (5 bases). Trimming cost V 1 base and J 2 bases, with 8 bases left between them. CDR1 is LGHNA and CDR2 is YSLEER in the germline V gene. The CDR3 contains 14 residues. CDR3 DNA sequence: TGCGCCAGCAGCCAAGTCAGGGTAAACACTGAAGCTTTCTTT. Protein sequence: CASSQVRVNTEAFF.

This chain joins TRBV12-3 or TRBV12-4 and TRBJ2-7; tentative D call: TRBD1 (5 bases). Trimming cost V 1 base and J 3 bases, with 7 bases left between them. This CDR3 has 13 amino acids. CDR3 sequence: CASSLEGNYEQYF. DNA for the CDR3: TGTGCCAGCAGTTTAGAGGGGAACTACGAGCAGTACTTC.

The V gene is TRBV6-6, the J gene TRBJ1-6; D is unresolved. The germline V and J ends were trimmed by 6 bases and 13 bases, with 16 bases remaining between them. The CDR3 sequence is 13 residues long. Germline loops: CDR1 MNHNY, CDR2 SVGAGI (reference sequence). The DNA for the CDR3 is TGTGCCAGCAGCCTACTGACGGGTTATCCCCTCCACTTT. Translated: CASSLLTGYPLHF.